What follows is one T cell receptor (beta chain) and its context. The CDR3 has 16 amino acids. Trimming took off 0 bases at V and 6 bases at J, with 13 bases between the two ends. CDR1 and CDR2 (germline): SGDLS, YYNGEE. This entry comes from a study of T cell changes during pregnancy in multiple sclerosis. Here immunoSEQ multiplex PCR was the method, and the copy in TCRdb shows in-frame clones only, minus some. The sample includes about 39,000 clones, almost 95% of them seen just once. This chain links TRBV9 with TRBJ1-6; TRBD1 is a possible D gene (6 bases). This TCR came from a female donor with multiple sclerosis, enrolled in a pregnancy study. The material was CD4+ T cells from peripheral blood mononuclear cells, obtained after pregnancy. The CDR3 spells CASSVGPGGGNSPLHF. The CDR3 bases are TGTGCCAGCAGCGTAGGTCCGGGGGGCGGTAATTCACCCCTCCACTTT.